The rows below give T cell receptor beta chains drawn from one sample of a study of blood T cell repertoires in COVID-19. Profiled with immunoSEQ multiplex PCR; TCRdb holds only in-frame clones, not every one. The sample includes 150,000 to 200,000 clones, over 60% of them seen just once. Sequencing used peripheral blood. The receptors here all came from a woman in her 70s with acute or convalescent COVID-19. Both conserved end residues are part of each CDR3. The D gene is left open where the match is weak. A row's size may be missing; if present it is once, few, many or a size class.

V: TRBV28; J: TRBJ1-1; size: NA; D: NA; CDR3: CASSLRLMNTEAFF; DNA: TGTGCCAGCAGTTTACGACTGATGAACACTGAAGCTTTCTTT
V: TRBV7-9; J: TRBJ1-2; size: few; D: TRBD1; CDR3: CASSGDRVHGYTF; DNA: TGTGCCAGCAGCGGCGACAGGGTCCATGGCTACACCTTC
V: TRBV6-5; J: TRBJ2-5; size: NA; D: TRBD1; CDR3: CASNRDRRYQETQYF; DNA: TGTGCCAGCAACCGGGACAGGAGGTACCAAGAGACCCAGTACTTC
V: TRBV4-2; J: TRBJ1-6; size: NA; D: TRBD1; CDR3: CASSQEDRGSFPLHF; DNA: TGTGCCAGCAGCCAAGAGGACAGGGGGTCGTTTCCCCTCCACTTT
V: TRBV14; J: TRBJ1-6; size: NA; D: NA; CDR3: CASSQEAVTSPLHF; DNA: TGTGCCAGCAGCCAAGAGGCAGTCACTTCACCCCTCCACTTT
V: TRBV2; J: TRBJ2-1; size: NA; D: NA; CDR3: CASSAGGYEQFF; DNA: TGTGCCAGCAGTGCGGGTGGGTATGAGCAGTTCTTC
V: TRBV5-4; J: TRBJ2-5; size: NA; D: TRBD1; CDR3: CASSKKTGRETQYF; DNA: TGTGCCAGCAGCAAGAAGACAGGGAGAGAGACCCAGTACTTC
V: TRBV7-3; J: TRBJ2-7; size: NA; D: NA; CDR3: CASSLTPRAGEQYF; DNA: TGTGCCAGCAGCTTAACCCCCAGGGCTGGCGAGCAGTACTTC
V: TRBV6-5; J: TRBJ2-5; size: few; D: TRBD2; CDR3: CASSGSETQYF; DNA: TGTGCCAGTAGCGGGAGCGAGACCCAGTACTTC
V: TRBV13; J: TRBJ1-3; size: NA; D: NA; CDR3: CASSSFGGNTIYF; DNA: TGTGCCAGCAGCTCATTCGGTGGAAACACCATATATTTT
V: TRBV5-4; J: TRBJ1-1; size: NA; D: NA; CDR3: CASSREDTEAFF; DNA: TGTGCCAGCAGTCGAGAGGACACTGAAGCTTTCTTT
V: TRBV5-8; J: TRBJ1-2; size: NA; D: TRBD1; CDR3: CASSSATGTAANYGYTF; DNA: TGTGCCAGCAGCTCGGCGACTGGGACAGCCGCGAACTATGGCTACACCTTC
V: TRBV24-1; J: TRBJ2-1; size: NA; D: TRBD2; CDR3: CATSDSSGRHEQFF; DNA: TGTGCCACCAGTGATTCGAGCGGGAGACACGAGCAGTTCTTC
V: TRBV5-1; J: TRBJ1-2; size: NA; D: TRBD1; CDR3: CASSEGQGLYYGYTF; DNA: TGCGCCAGCAGCGAGGGACAGGGATTATACTATGGCTACACCTTC
V: TRBV5-5; J: TRBJ1-5; size: NA; D: TRBD1; CDR3: CASRKTGDGQPQHF; DNA: TGTGCCAGCAGAAAGACAGGGGACGGGCAGCCCCAGCATTTT
V: TRBV10-3; J: TRBJ2-4; size: NA; D: NA; CDR3: CAISEGLAKNIQYF; DNA: TGTGCCATCAGTGAGGGGCTAGCCAAAAACATTCAGTACTTC
V: TRBV24-1; J: TRBJ1-6; size: NA; D: TRBD1; CDR3: CATYKDRSSYNSPLHF; DNA: TGTGCCACGTATAAGGACAGGAGCTCCTATAATTCACCCCTCCACTTT
V: TRBV19; J: TRBJ2-5; size: few; D: NA; CDR3: CASSIRGAQETQYF; DNA: TGTGCCAGTAGTATTCGGGGGGCCCAAGAGACCCAGTACTTC
V: TRBV18; J: TRBJ1-1; size: NA; D: NA; CDR3: CASSPRGQGTEAFF; DNA: TGTGCCAGCTCACCAAGGGGCCAGGGCACTGAAGCTTTCTTT
V: TRBV27; J: TRBJ1-5; size: NA; D: TRBD1; CDR3: CASSPQGANSNQPQHF; DNA: TGTGCCAGCAGTCCGCAGGGGGCTAATAGCAATCAGCCCCAGCATTTT
V: TRBV10-3; J: TRBJ2-1; size: NA; D: NA; CDR3: CAISESEGAGEQFF; DNA: TGTGCCATCAGTGAGTCTGAGGGAGCCGGTGAGCAGTTCTTC
V: TRBV20-1; J: TRBJ2-7; size: NA; D: TRBD1; CDR3: CSAGGDSESYEQYF; DNA: TGCAGTGCTGGTGGGGACAGTGAGTCCTACGAGCAGTACTTC
V: TRBV5-8; J: TRBJ1-4; size: NA; D: NA; CDR3: CASSQGGALGNEKLFF; DNA: TGTGCCAGCAGCCAAGGGGGGGCTCTGGGTAATGAAAAACTGTTTTTT
V: TRBV9; J: TRBJ2-6; size: NA; D: NA; CDR3: CASSVGRRGSGANVLTF; DNA: TGTGCCAGCAGCGTAGGGAGGAGGGGCTCTGGGGCCAACGTCCTGACTTTC
V: TRBV7-2; J: TRBJ1-2; size: NA; D: TRBD1; CDR3: CASSYDRGPTF; DNA: TGTGCCAGCAGCTATGACAGGGGCCCCACCTTC
V: TRBV30; J: TRBJ1-1; size: NA; D: TRBD1; CDR3: CAGDRGRVVTEAFF; DNA: TGTGCCGGGGACAGGGGGCGGGTTGTGACTGAAGCTTTCTTT
V: TRBV3-1/TRBV3-2; J: TRBJ2-2; size: NA; D: NA; CDR3: CASSQARELFF; DNA: TGTGCCAGCAGCCAGGCAAGGGAGCTGTTTTTT
V: TRBV5-1; J: TRBJ1-1; size: NA; D: NA; CDR3: CASSYSGVDGTEAFF; DNA: TGCGCCAGCAGCTACTCAGGGGTGGATGGGACTGAAGCTTTCTTT
V: TRBV5-5; J: TRBJ1-3; size: NA; D: NA; CDR3: CASSFSDSGNTIYF; DNA: TGTGCCAGCAGCTTTTCAGACTCTGGAAACACCATATATTTT
V: TRBV3-1/TRBV3-2; J: TRBJ2-7; size: NA; D: TRBD2; CDR3: CASSQASGSLSYEQYF; DNA: TGTGCCAGCAGCCAAGCCAGCGGGAGCCTCTCCTACGAGCAGTACTTC
V: TRBV19; J: TRBJ1-2; size: once; D: NA; CDR3: CASSIDPSEHRYTF; DNA: TGTGCCAGTAGTATAGATCCAAGTGAACATCGCTACACCTTC
V: TRBV19; J: TRBJ1-5; size: few; D: NA; CDR3: CASSIDRENQPQHF; DNA: TGTGCCAGTAGTATCGACCGGGAAAATCAGCCCCAGCATTTT
V: TRBV21-1; J: TRBJ1-5; size: NA; D: NA; CDR3: CASSTIGQGYNQPQHF; DNA: TGTGCCAGCAGTACTATCGGACAGGGGTACAATCAGCCCCAGCATTTT
V: TRBV2; J: TRBJ1-1; size: NA; D: TRBD1; CDR3: CASSFITGGLTEAFF; DNA: TGTGCCAGCAGTTTTATTACAGGGGGTCTCACTGAAGCTTTCTTT
V: TRBV19; J: TRBJ2-7; size: NA; D: TRBD2; CDR3: CASSRTGGEQYF; DNA: TGTGCCAGTAGTAGGACGGGGGGCGAGCAGTACTTC
V: TRBV7-3; J: TRBJ2-7; size: NA; D: NA; CDR3: CASSSGSGEQYF; DNA: TGTGCCAGCAGTAGCGGATCCGGCGAGCAGTACTTC